One and the same sample provided the 5 T cell receptor beta chains below, sequenced in a study of identical twins. TCRdb recomputed calls from the 5' RACE reads with MiXCR, one row per CDR3 protein. The sample lists about 430,000 distinct CDR3 sequences, roughly 18% occurring once. Sequenced input: naive T cells sorted from blood. These receptors came from a man aged 45-65 years in good health.

This chain links TRBV2 with TRBJ2-7; D is possibly TRBD2 (7 bases). In germline, CDR1 is SNHLY, CDR2 FYNNEI. The CDR3 extends over 13 amino acids. V lost 4 bases and J lost 7, with 14 bases in between. The CDR3 DNA reads as TGTGCCAGCAGTGTTGGGGGGGCTGAAGAGCAGTACTTC. As protein: CASSVGGAEEQYF.

The table lists this clonotype with a few counts. The chain employs TRBV6-1 and TRBJ2-7, with D possibly being TRBD1 (5 bases). The CDR3 covers 16 residues. Germline CDR1 and CDR2: MNHNS and SASEGT. Deletions cut 5 bases from V and 4 bases from J, with 21 bases between. CDR3 coding DNA: TGTGCCAGCAGTAGGACAAACTACCGCGGAAATTACGAGCAGTACTTC. It encodes CASSRTNYRGNYEQYF.

This clonotype was observed many times. V gene TRBV19 combines with J gene TRBJ1-4; perhaps TRBD1 as D (5 bases). The V end was cut by 3 bases, the J end by 7 bases, with 12 bases between. The CDR3 contains 14 residues. Germline V gene lookup returns CDR1 LNHDA and CDR2 SQIVND (reference sequence). CDR3 protein: CASSISRTIEKLFF. For the CDR3, the DNA is TGTGCCAGTAGTATCTCCCGGACAATTGAAAAACTGTTTTTT.

This clonotype was seen more than once but under ten times. V gene TRBV12-3 or TRBV12-4 combines with J gene TRBJ1-1, with D maybe TRBD1 (5 bases). V lost 6 bases and J 7 bases, leaving 12 bases between the germline ends. The CDR3 runs 12 residues. The CDR3 spells CASSPDSDEAFF. CDR3 bases: TGTGCCAGCAGCCCTGACAGTGATGAAGCTTTCTTT.

This clonotype has a handful of counts. This chain's CDR3 is CASSPRGPEGGGYTF. CDR3 bases: TGTGCCAGCAGCCCAAGGGGACCGGAAGGTGGGGGCTACACCTTC. The chain links TRBV7-2 to TRBJ1-2; D may be TRBD1 (5 bases). Per germline, CDR1 SGHTA and CDR2 FQGNSA. The CDR3 sequence is 15 residues long. Trimming stripped 5 bases from V and 8 bases from J, with 21 bases between.